This T cell receptor (beta chain) is from a study of blood T cell repertoires in COVID-19. Overall study context: Spain, Italy and the United States supplied samples that represented acute and convalescent COVID-19. PBMCs, B-cell-depleted T cells, or T cells were the source of the cDNA or gDNA that made up the material.

Original processing methods: Amplifying reference gene primers gave estimates of nucleated cell counts. Some clones are missing from TCRdb's copy, which holds only in-frame ones; the method was immunoSEQ multiplex PCR. That table furnishes V, J and clone size, whereas the DNA furnished D and trimming. The sample has more than 250,000 clones, more than 85% seen once. This clone was counted only a few times. This TCR was sampled from a man in his late teens or twenties with active or convalescent COVID-19. The sample taken for sequencing was peripheral blood.

The CDR3 sequence is CSVYGLAGSAEQFF. CDR3 in DNA: TGCAGCGTGTACGGACTAGCGGGGTCAGCTGAGCAGTTCTTC. The V call is TRBV29-1, the J call TRBJ2-1, with TRBD2 matching over 12 bases. V shed 6 bases, J shed 9 bases, and the junction held 9 bases outside the gene matches. CDR3 length: 14 residues. The germline V gene has CDR1 SQVTM and CDR2 ANQGSEA.